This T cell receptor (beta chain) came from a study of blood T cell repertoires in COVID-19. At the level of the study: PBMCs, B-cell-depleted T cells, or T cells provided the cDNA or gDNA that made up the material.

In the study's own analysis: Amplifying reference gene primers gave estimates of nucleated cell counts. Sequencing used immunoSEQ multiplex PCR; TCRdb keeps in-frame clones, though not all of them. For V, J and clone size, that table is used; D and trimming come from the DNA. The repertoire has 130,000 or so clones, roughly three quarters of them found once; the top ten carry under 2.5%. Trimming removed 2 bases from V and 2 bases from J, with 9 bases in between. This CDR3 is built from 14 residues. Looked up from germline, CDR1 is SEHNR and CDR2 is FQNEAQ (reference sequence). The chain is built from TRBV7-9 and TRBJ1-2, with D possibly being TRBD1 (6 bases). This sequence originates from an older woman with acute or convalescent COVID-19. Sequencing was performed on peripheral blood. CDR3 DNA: TGTGCCAGCAGCTTACGTGACAGGAACTATGGCTACACCTTC. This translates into CASSLRDRNYGYTF.